This is a list of T cell receptor beta chains from one sample in a study of identical twins. MiXCR, applied by TCRdb to the 5' RACE reads, yields one record per CDR3 protein. The sample contains 600,000 to 700,000 distinct CDR3 sequences, approximately 22% of which appear only once. The same data also contributed to another study, on T cells expressing NK-cell markers.

Sequencing was performed on PBMCs. All receptors come from a woman under 30 in good health. The CDR3 runs from the conserved cysteine through the conserved F or W. A D gene is named only where the DNA matches it firmly. Clone size is not always given. Where it is, it says once, few, many or a class for expanded clones.

abundance	d_gene	v_gene	j_gene	CDR3aa	CDR3nt
NA	NA	TRBV4-1	TRBJ2-1	CASSQALTHSVYNEQFF	TGCGCCAGCAGCCAAGCCTTAACCCACTCGGTCTACAATGAGCAGTTCTTC
NA	NA	TRBV12-3/TRBV12-4	TRBJ2-5	CASSFRREETQYF	TGTGCCAGCAGTTTTAGGCGGGAAGAGACCCAGTACTTC
NA	NA	TRBV15	TRBJ2-7	CATSRSRDSSYEQYF	TGTGCCACCAGCAGAAGCCGGGACTCCTCCTACGAGCAGTACTTC
many	TRBD1	TRBV20-1	TRBJ2-1	CSAERDRRNEQFF	TGCAGTGCAGAACGGGACAGGAGAAATGAGCAGTTCTTC
NA	TRBD1	TRBV27	TRBJ1-2	CASSSQTGYYGYTF	TGTGCCAGCAGTTCCCAGACAGGGTACTATGGCTACACCTTC
NA	NA	TRBV18	TRBJ2-4	CASSPESKNIQYF	TGTGCCAGCTCACCAGAGTCCAAAAACATTCAGTACTTC
NA	NA	TRBV5-1	TRBJ2-5	CASSLAQGYGETQYF	TGCGCCAGCAGCTTAGCCCAGGGGTACGGAGAGACCCAGTACTTC
few	TRBD1	TRBV10-3	TRBJ2-2	CAISESRGPNTGELFF	TGTGCCATCAGTGAGTCAAGGGGGCCGAACACCGGGGAGCTGTTTTTT
many	NA	TRBV21-1	TRBJ1-2	CASSPTDPDYGYTF	TGTGCCAGCAGCCCTACCGACCCTGACTATGGCTACACCTTC
many	NA	TRBV6-2/TRBV6-3	TRBJ2-2	CASRPSLAGELFF	TGTGCCAGCCGGCCCTCGTTGGCCGGGGAGCTGTTTTTT
few	TRBD1	TRBV9	TRBJ1-1	CASSVASGTGGRTEAFF	TGTGCCAGCAGCGTAGCTTCGGGGACAGGGGGGAGGACTGAAGCTTTCTTT
NA	TRBD1	TRBV11-2	TRBJ2-3	CASSLRSRVGTGTDTQYF	TGTGCCAGCAGCTTAAGGTCGCGAGTGGGGACAGGGACAGATACGCAGTATTTT
many	TRBD1	TRBV20-1	TRBJ2-1	CSASQGENEQFF	TGCAGTGCTAGTCAGGGGGAGAATGAGCAGTTCTTC
NA	TRBD2	TRBV12-3/TRBV12-4	TRBJ2-3	CASSSAVASGGLDTQYF	TGTGCCAGCAGTTCCGCGGTGGCTAGCGGGGGGTTAGATACGCAGTATTTT
few	TRBD2	TRBV4-3	TRBJ2-2	CASSRTSGASNTGELFF	TGCGCCAGCAGCCGGACTAGCGGGGCCTCGAACACCGGGGAGCTGTTTTTT
NA	TRBD2	TRBV5-8	TRBJ2-3	CASSLGTSGAPDTQYF	TGTGCCAGCAGCCTAGGGACTAGCGGGGCCCCAGATACGCAGTATTTT
NA	NA	TRBV20-1	TRBJ2-7	CSAIQGISYEQYF	TGCAGTGCTATTCAGGGAATCTCCTACGAGCAGTACTTC
few	NA	TRBV10-3	TRBJ1-1	CAISSPPGVTEAFF	TGTGCCATCAGTTCACCCCCAGGGGTTACTGAAGCTTTCTTT
NA	NA	TRBV5-6	TRBJ2-1	CASSFYGPTVDEQFF	TGTGCCAGCAGCTTCTATGGACCAACAGTTGATGAGCAGTTCTTC
many	NA	TRBV20-1	TRBJ2-7	CSASRDTSYEQYF	TGCAGTGCTAGTAGGGACACCTCCTACGAGCAGTACTTC
few	NA	TRBV19	TRBJ1-2	CASSSGATGYTF	TGTGCCAGTAGTTCGGGGGCAACTGGCTACACCTTC
NA	NA	TRBV20-1	TRBJ2-1	CSVSRGGFRNEQFF	TGCAGTGTTAGTAGGGGGGGGTTCCGGAATGAGCAGTTCTTC